This TCR beta chain derives from a study of OX40 agonist ivuxolimab in advanced cancers. V lost 3 bases, J lost 7 bases, and 15 bases lay in between. CDR1 LNHNV and CDR2 YYDKDF come from the germline V gene (reference sequence). The CDR3 spans 15 residues. Assay used: immunoSEQ multiplex PCR; TCRdb lists only in-frame clones, some missing. The sample includes roughly 50,000 clones, roughly 90% seen only once; the top ten take roughly 12%. This chain connects TRBV15 to TRBJ1-4; D ambiguous. The starting material was CD4+ or CD8+ T cells sorted from blood, obtained in a trial of the OX40 agonist ivuxolimab. This clonotype was sampled from an adult with an advanced solid tumor such as melanoma, head and neck, liver or kidney cancer. The CDR3 nucleotides are TGTGCCACCAGCAGGCCCGAAGGGATTACTGAAAAACTGTTTTTT. Its protein product is CATSRPEGITEKLFF.